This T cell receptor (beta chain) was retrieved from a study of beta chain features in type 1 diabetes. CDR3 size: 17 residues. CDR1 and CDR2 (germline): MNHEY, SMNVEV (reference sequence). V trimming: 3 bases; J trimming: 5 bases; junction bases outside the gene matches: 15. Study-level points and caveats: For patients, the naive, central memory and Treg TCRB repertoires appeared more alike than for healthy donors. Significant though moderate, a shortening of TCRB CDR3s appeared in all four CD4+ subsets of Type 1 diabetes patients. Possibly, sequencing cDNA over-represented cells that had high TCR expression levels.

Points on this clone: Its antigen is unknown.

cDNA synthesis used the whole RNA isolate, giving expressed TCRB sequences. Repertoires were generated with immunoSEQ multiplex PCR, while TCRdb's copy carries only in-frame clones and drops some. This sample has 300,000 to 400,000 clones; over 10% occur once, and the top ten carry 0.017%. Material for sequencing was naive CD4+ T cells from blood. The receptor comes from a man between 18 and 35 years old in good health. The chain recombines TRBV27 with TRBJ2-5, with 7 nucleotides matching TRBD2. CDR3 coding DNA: TGTGCCAGCAGTTTTGCCCTCGGGGCGGCGGGAGAGGAGACCCAGTACTTC. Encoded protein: CASSFALGAAGEETQYF.